This TCR beta chain appears in the sequencing data of a study of CD8+ T cells in alopecia areata. Study-level information: Transfer of skin from roughly 6-12-month-old C3H/HeJ graft donors with spontaneous alopecia was made to 7-10-week-old female C3H/HeJ mice.

CDR3 size: 15 residues. Germline CDR1 and CDR2: NNHNN and SYGAGS (reference sequence). Trimming removed 10 bases from V and 0 bases from J, with 18 bases in between. CD4, CD8alpha, NKG2D, NKG2ACE and other markers guided sorting of pooled cutaneous lymph node cells. This clone was observed a few times. Gene names and germline refer to mouse. The observed sequence ends 4 residues before the CDR3 terminus, with the missing tail filled in from the germline J gene. The sequencing template was cDNA reverse transcribed from extracted RNA. Some clones are missing from TCRdb's copy, which holds only in-frame ones; the method was immunoSEQ multiplex PCR. Reported are approximately 280,000 clones, none seen only once; the ten largest carry about 1.1%.

The sequence came from a C3H/HeJ mouse with alopecia areata. Strain MHC haplotype: H2-k. The sequenced sample was CD4+ T cells sorted from a lymph node. The chain uses TRBV13-2 and TRBJ2-3, with D perhaps TRBD1 (6 bases). The DNA read from the CDR3 is TGTGCCGTACTACCGAGGACAGCTAGTGCAGAA. Translated: CAVLPRTASAE. From start to end, the CDR3 is CAVLPRTASAETLYF.